Sequencing of this T cell receptor beta chain was carried out in a study of CD4+ T cells in melanoma (dated 2022 in TCRdb). Regarding the complete study: The study investigated neoantigen-specific CD4+ T cells in human melanoma. On the study overall, not on this receptor specifically: Neoantigen-specific CD4+ T cells were reported to be correlated with the function of CD8+ T cells, macrophages and B cells. Diverse differentiation states were reported to be shown by neoantigen-specific CD4+ T cells in melanoma.

The donors were melanoma patients. On this clone: What this receptor recognizes is not known. No much larger clone exists at a distance of one base, and base qualities are not known.

Preparation of the library involved the immunoSEQ multiplex PCR assay. TCRdb holds this immuneACCESS table with in-frame rearrangements only. Some clones are missing; in checked studies, unresolved V genes explain under half, and the rest has no known cause. For this sample there are 9,000 to 13,000 clones; about 72% appear just once. 13% to 15% of the sample goes to the ten largest clones. Specimen: cells from a culture (not recorded whether cultured in vitro). The origin of this receptor is a human donor with melanoma.

The DNA reads as follows: TGCAGCGCCCCCGGGGGTACTGACGGCACAGATACGCAGTATTTT. Translated, this is CSAPGGTDGTDTQYF. The rearranged chain carries TRBV29-1 and TRBJ2-3, with TRBD2 as a weak D call on 6 bases. Trimming at the junction amounts to 7 bases on V and 1 base on J, and the germline ends lie 18 bases apart. Via the germline V gene, CDR1 is SQVTM and CDR2 ANQGSEA. Spanning cysteine to phenylalanine, the CDR3 consists of 15 amino acids. Only CDR3 DNA is held: 45 bases, read in frame from base 1.